The 21 T cell receptor beta chains presented below share a single source sample, sequenced in a study of tumor and adjacent non-tumor tissue in lung cancer. No cell sorting was done before RNA was extracted from the tissue. TCRbeta libraries were built with three rounds of nested PCR, modified from ARM-PCR. One entry per CDR3 protein results from TCRdb running MiXCR on the multiplex PCR reads. The sample has around 120,000 distinct CDR3 sequences, roughly 64% seen once. Sequencing was done on a sample of lung tumor tissue. These receptor sequences come from a man aged 30 to 39 with non-small cell lung cancer.

The chain carries TRBV7-9 and TRBJ2-1; TRBD2 might be the D (5 bases). Germline V CDR1 and CDR2: SEHNR, FQNEAQ (reference sequence). This CDR3 spans 14 amino acids. V shed 5 bases and J shed 5 bases, with 13 bases lying between them. CDR3 in amino acids: CASSRRESHNEQFF. DNA for the CDR3: TGTGCCAGCAGCAGAAGGGAGTCCCACAATGAGCAGTTCTTC.

In the case of this clonotype: Since the CDR3 does not end with the conserved phenylalanine or tryptophan, this likely comes from a read error. V gene TRBV7-8 combines with J gene TRBJ1-1; D remains ambiguous. Trimming pared 5 bases from V and 7 bases from J, leaving 8 bases between. The CDR3 is 11 amino acids. Germline V CDR1 and CDR2: SGHVS, FQNEAQ. The CDR3 protein is CASSLNDEAFI. CDR3 nucleotide sequence: TGTGCCAGCAGCCTTAATGATGAAGCTTTCATT.

About this clonotype: A read error may account for a junction end that differs from germline. The V gene is TRBV20-1, the J gene TRBJ2-2, with a possible D match to TRBD2 (7 bases). The germline V gene has CDR1 DFQATT and CDR2 SNEGSKA (reference sequence). The CDR3 totals 15 residues. The CDR3 loop is CGALRGATNTGELFF. As DNA, the CDR3 is TGCGGTGCACTCCGGGGGGCTACGAACACCGGGGAGCTGTTTTTT.

This clonotype was counted a few times. At one of its ends the junction is not consistent with the germline gene, which may arise from a read error. The chain links TRBV5-5 to TRBJ1-6; D remains ambiguous. The CDR3 is 16 amino acids. In germline, CDR1 is SGHKS, CDR2 YYEKEE (reference sequence). The CDR3 region has the DNA TGTGTCAGCAGCTTGGGGAGCCCCAAAGGAAATTCACCCCTCCACTTT. Translation: CVSSLGSPKGNSPLHF.

This clonotype was seen only once. A read error may explain this, as a much larger clone is one base away. The rearrangement links TRBV4-2 to TRBJ1-5; D not certain. Looked up from germline, CDR1 is LGHNA and CDR2 is YNFKEQ. The CDR3 consists of 13 residues. CDR3 residues: CVSSQVGPSAQHF. As DNA, the CDR3 is TGTGTCAGCAGCCAAGTTGGGCCATCGGCCCAGCATTTT.

Remarks on this clonotype: A much larger clone differs by one base, so this may be a read error. This CDR3 is CASSWGNVQFF. CDR3 bases: TGTGCCAGCAGTTGGGGTAATGTGCAGTTCTTC. This chain joins TRBV12-3 or TRBV12-4 and TRBJ2-1, with D unresolved. This CDR3 has 11 residues.

This clonotype appeared a single time. This CDR3 is CSTSEQNYYEQYF. CDR3 coding DNA: TGCAGTACAAGTGAGCAGAACTACTACGAGCAGTACTTC. The J gene is TRBJ2-7, the V gene TRBV20-1; D is undetermined. CDR1 and CDR2 from the germline V gene are DFQATT and SNEGSKA (reference sequence). Trimming removed 8 bases at V and 3 bases at J, with 17 bases between. This CDR3 comprises 13 residues.

The chain links TRBV6-5 to TRBJ2-7; tentatively, D is TRBD2 (6 bases). The V gene's germline CDR1 is MNHEY and CDR2 SVGAGI. Trimming took 4 bases from V and 1 from J, leaving 14 bases between them. The CDR3 is made up of 15 amino acids. The CDR3, as DNA: TGTGCCAGCAGTTTCTCGGGGGACGGTTCCTACGAGCAGTACTTC. Translation: CASSFSGDGSYEQYF.

Note on this clonotype: It may be a read error: a sequence one base away is much more abundant. The missing conserved phenylalanine or tryptophan at the end of this CDR3 makes a read error likely. This chain links TRBV24-1 with TRBJ2-7, with D perhaps TRBD2 (5 bases). The germline V and J ends were trimmed by 4 bases and 6 bases, with 9 bases remaining between them. This CDR3 region has 12 residues. Germline V CDR1 and CDR2: KGHDR, SFDVKD. The CDR3 bases are TGTGCCACCAGTGAGCCACTAGGCGAGCAGTACCTC. Its protein product is CATSEPLGEQYL.

In regard to this clonotype: The junction departs from germline at one end; a sequencing error may be responsible. The chain has TRBV18 and TRBJ2-7; D remains unclear. The germline CDR1 and CDR2 sequences are KGHSH and LQKENI. The CDR3 sequence is 12 residues long. DNA of the CDR3: TGTTCCAGCTCACCCACGGGCCACGAGCAGTACTTC. This sequence encodes CSSSPTGHEQYF.

Note on this clonotype: Mismatch with germline at one junction end may stem from a read error. The rearrangement uses TRBV11-2 and TRBJ2-4, with 7 bases aligning to TRBD2. This CDR3 spans 15 amino acids. The V gene's germline CDR1 is SGHAT and CDR2 FQNNGV. The CDR3 is CASSLDSTGDYIQYF. In nucleotides, the CDR3 is TGTGCCAGCAGCTTAGATTCCACGGGGGACTACATCCAGTACTTC.

Worth noting for this clonotype: A much larger clone lies a single base off, so this may be a read error. The V call is TRBV6-2 or TRBV6-3, the J call TRBJ2-1, with D perhaps TRBD2 (6 bases). The CDR3 runs to 15 residues. The V gene's germline CDR1 is MNHEY and CDR2 SVGEGT. V lost 6 bases to trimming and J lost 7 bases, with 19 bases between them. CDR3 residues: CASRKLVGGLNEQFF. The CDR3 DNA follows: TGTGCCAGCAGAAAACTAGTGGGGGGTCTAAATGAGCAGTTCTTC.

In this sample, this clonotype turned up many times. The CDR3 sequence is CASSLGGPRTDTQYF. In DNA, the CDR3 is TGTGCCAGCAGTTTAGGCGGGCCTCGCACAGATACGCAGTATTTT. The chain is built from TRBV12-3 or TRBV12-4 and TRBJ2-3, with D maybe TRBD2 (5 bases). This CDR3 spans 15 amino acids. The V gene lost 1 base and the J gene lost 1 base, with 9 bases spanning the gap.

Note on this clonotype: This may arise from a read error, as a much more abundant clone is one base away. This chain joins TRBV20-1 and TRBJ2-7, with 11 bases fitting TRBD2. The junction had 7 bases not matched to a gene; V was cut back by 5 bases and J by 1 base. Germline CDR1 reads DFQATT; CDR2 reads SNEGSKA (reference sequence). CDR3 size: 15 residues. The CDR3 region has the DNA TGCAGTGCTGGGAGTACTAGCGGGGGTTCCTACGAGCAGTACTTC. It encodes CSAGSTSGGSYEQYF.

This clonotype has only one observation. A much more abundant neighbour one base away suggests this may be a read error. The CDR3 carries no conserved terminal phenylalanine or tryptophan, so it likely arises from a read error. The rearrangement links TRBV29-1 to TRBJ1-1, with a tentative D call TRBD1 (6 bases). From germline, CDR1 is SQVTM and CDR2 ANQGSEA. The CDR3 consists of 11 residues. Trimming removed 3 bases from V and 11 bases from J, with 13 bases in between. The CDR3 is CSVDRGLGAFL. The CDR3, as DNA: TGCAGCGTTGATCGGGGGCTTGGGGCTTTCCTT.

This clonotype was observed once. A much larger clonotype is one base distant, so this may be a read error. This chain connects TRBV6-6 to TRBJ1-3; D is uncertain. This CDR3 contains 16 residues. CDR1 is MNHNY and CDR2 is SVGAGI in the germline V gene (reference sequence). The CDR3 coding sequence is TGTGCCAGCAGTCACTCGAGCCCGATGTCTGGAAACACCATATATTTT. It encodes CASSHSSPMSGNTIYF.

With regard to this clonotype: A clone one base away is much larger, so this may be a read error. The chain couples TRBV6-2 or TRBV6-3 to TRBJ2-7, with TRBD1 matching 9 bases. CDR1 and CDR2 from the germline V gene are MNHEY and SVGEGT. Trimming took 4 bases from V and 4 from J; bases not matched to a gene: 14. The CDR3 totals 17 residues. CDR3 residues: CASSSHTGGANRYEQYF. Written as DNA, the CDR3 is TGTGCCAGCAGTTCACATACAGGGGGCGCGAATCGATACGAGCAGTACTTC.

This clonotype showed up just a few times. The CDR3 loop reads CASSLGAAKEQFF. The CDR3 DNA reads TGTGCCAGCAGTCTAGGGGCTGCCAAAGAGCAGTTCTTC. The chain uses TRBV11-1 and TRBJ2-1; TRBD1 might be the D (5 bases). With 6 bases removed from V and 10 bases from J, the gap between germline ends came to 16 bases. There are 13 residues in the CDR3. The germline CDR1 and CDR2 sequences are SGHAT and FQDESV (reference sequence). The full variable domain, its missing parts supplied by reference TRBV11-1 and TRBJ2-1, is EAEVAQSPRYKITEKSQAVAFWCDPISGHATLYWYRQILGQGPELLVQFQDESVVDDSQLPKDRFSAERLKGVDSTLKIQPAELGDSAMYLCASSLGAAKEQFFGPGTRLTVL.

Points on this clonotype: The junction does not match germline at one end; this may be a read error. This chain uses TRBV10-3 with TRBJ1-5; no reliable D call. This CDR3 comprises 15 residues. The germline gives CDR1 ENHRY, CDR2 SYGVKD. The CDR3 loop reads CAISDPTFTNRPQHF. CDR3 bases: TGTGCCATCAGTGATCCGACTTTTACCAATCGGCCCCAGCATTTT.

This clonotype occurred many times. The chain links TRBV29-1 to TRBJ1-2; no clear D. The CDR3 covers 13 residues. CDR1 is SQVTM, CDR2 ANQGSEA, per germline. Deletions cut 6 bases from V and 4 bases from J, with 15 bases between. CDR3 loop: CSVGGRGVYGYTF. CDR3 nucleotides: TGCAGCGTAGGAGGGCGCGGAGTCTATGGCTACACCTTC.

The chain is built from TRBV5-4 and TRBJ1-4; no clear D. The germline gives CDR1 SGHNT, CDR2 YYREEE (reference sequence). This CDR3 has 15 amino acids. Trimming left V 0 bases short and J 8 bases short, with 14 bases between. CDR3: CASSLDPVFGEKLFF. CDR3 nucleotide sequence: TGTGCCAGCAGCTTGGACCCGGTTTTCGGCGAAAAACTGTTTTTT.